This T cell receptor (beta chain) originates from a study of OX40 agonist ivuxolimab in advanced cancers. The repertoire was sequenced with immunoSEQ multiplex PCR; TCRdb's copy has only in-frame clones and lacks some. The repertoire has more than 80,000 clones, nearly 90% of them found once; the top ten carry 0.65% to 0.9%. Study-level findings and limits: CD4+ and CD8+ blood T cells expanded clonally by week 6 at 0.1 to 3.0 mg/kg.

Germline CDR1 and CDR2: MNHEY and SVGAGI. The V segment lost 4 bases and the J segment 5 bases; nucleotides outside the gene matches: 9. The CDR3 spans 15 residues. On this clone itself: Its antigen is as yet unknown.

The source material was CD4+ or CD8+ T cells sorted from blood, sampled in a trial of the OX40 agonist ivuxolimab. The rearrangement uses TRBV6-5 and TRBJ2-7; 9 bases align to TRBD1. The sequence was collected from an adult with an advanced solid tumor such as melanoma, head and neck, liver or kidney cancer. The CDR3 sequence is CASSSAGTGYHEQYF. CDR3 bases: TGTGCCAGCAGTTCCGCTGGGACAGGGTACCACGAGCAGTACTTC.